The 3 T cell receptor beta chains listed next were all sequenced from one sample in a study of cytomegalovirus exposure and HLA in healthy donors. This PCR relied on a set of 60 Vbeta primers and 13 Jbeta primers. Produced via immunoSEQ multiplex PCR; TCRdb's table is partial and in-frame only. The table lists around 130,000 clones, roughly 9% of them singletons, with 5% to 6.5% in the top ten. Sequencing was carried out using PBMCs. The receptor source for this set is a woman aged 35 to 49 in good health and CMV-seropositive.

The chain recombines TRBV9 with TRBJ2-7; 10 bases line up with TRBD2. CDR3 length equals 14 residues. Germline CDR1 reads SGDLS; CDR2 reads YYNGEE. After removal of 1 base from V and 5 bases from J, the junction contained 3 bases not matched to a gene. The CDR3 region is CASSVLGTSDEQYF. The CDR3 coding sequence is TGTGCCAGCAGCGTATTGGGGACTAGCGACGAGCAGTACTTC.

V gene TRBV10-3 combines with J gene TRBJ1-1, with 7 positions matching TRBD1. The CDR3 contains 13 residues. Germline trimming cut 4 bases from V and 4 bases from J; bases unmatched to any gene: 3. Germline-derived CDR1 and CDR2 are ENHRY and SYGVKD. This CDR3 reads CAISGGTVTEAFF. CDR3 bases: TGTGCCATCAGTGGAGGGACAGTCACTGAAGCTTTCTTT.

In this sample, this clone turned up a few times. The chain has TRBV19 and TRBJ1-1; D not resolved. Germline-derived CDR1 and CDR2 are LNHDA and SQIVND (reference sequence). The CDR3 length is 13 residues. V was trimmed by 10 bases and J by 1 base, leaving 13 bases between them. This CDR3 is CATQVGGNTEAFF. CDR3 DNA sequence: TGTGCCACTCAAGTGGGAGGGAACACTGAAGCTTTCTTT.